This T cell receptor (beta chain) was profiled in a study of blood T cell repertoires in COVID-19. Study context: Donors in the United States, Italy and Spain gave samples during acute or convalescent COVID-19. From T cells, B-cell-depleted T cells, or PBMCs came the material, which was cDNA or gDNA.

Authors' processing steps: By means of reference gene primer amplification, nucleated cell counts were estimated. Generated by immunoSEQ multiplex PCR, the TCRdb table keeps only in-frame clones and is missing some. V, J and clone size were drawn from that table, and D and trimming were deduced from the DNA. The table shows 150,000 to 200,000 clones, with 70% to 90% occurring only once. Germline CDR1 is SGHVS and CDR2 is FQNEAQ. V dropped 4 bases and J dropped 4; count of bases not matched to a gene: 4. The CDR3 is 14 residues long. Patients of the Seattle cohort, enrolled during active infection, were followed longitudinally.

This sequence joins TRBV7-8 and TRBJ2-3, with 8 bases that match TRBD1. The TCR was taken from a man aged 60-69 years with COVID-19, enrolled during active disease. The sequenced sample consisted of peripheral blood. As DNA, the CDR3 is TGTGCCAGCAGCTGGGACAGGTCTGCAGATACGCAGTATTTT. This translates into CASSWDRSADTQYF.